This passage covers 12 T cell receptor beta chains from one sample sequenced in a study of T cells expressing NK-cell markers. One entry per CDR3 protein, without DNA, is what TCRdb gives after re-calling the 5' RACE reads. Reported are approximately 150,000 distinct CDR3 sequences; the ten largest clones contain less than 20%. Sequenced sample: blood T cells: a sorted CD56 or NKG2C T cell subset, CD4+ or CD8+ T cells, or bulk PBMC T cells (not recorded which). The receptors originated from a woman aged 18-69 years in good health.

The chain carries TRBV19 and TRBJ1-2. Germline lookup yields CDR1 LNHDA and CDR2 SQIVND (reference sequence). CDR3 length: 16 amino acids. This CDR3 reads CASSTDLHSTFGGYTF.

The chain's CDR3 is CASSVVGAGVTGELFF. The V gene is TRBV9, the J gene TRBJ2-2; TCRdb proposes TRBD2, but this gene call is untestable without DNA. Germline CDR1 and CDR2: SGDLS and YYNGEE. The CDR3 spans 16 residues.

The CDR3 loop is CASSLGLAGVTDTQYF. The genes are TRBV5-8 and TRBJ2-3; TCRdb's assignment of TRBD2 cannot be checked, as there is no DNA. The length of the CDR3 is 16 residues. The V gene's germline CDR1 is SGHTS and CDR2 YDEGEE.

This chain connects TRBV5-1 to TRBJ2-7; TCRdb selects TRBD1, and the lack of DNA leaves this call unchecked. Germline values: CDR1 SGHRS, CDR2 YFSETQ. The CDR3 length is 15 residues. The CDR3 region is CASSDRTGAVYEQYF.

The CDR3 spells CASSLALTQTGTQYF. The chain couples TRBV7-2 to TRBJ2-5; TCRdb reports TRBD1, a call that lacks DNA to check it against. This CDR3 has 15 amino acids. In germline, CDR1 is SGHTA, CDR2 FQGNSA.

The CDR3 here is CSVVPSAGGYGYTF. The chain is built from TRBV29-1 and TRBJ1-2; TCRdb's D gene call, TRBD1, goes unchecked for lack of DNA. This CDR3 is built from 14 residues. Germline-derived CDR1 and CDR2 are SQVTM and ANQGSEA.

This chain uses TRBV6-1 with TRBJ1-1; TCRdb lists TRBD1, though no DNA is available to test this call. Germline CDR1 and CDR2: MNHNS and SASEGT. The CDR3 is 12 residues long. CDR3 in amino acids: CASSFARGEAFF.

The chain carries TRBV5-1 and TRBJ2-5; checking the TCRdb D call of TRBD1 is not possible without DNA. Germline CDR1 and CDR2: SGHRS and YFSETQ. This CDR3 has 17 amino acids. CDR3 in amino acids: CASSLASGGARGETQYF.

The rearrangement links TRBV3-1 to TRBJ1-6; no DNA is available, so the TRBD1 call from TCRdb remains unchecked. CDR1 LGHDT and CDR2 YNNKEL come from the germline V gene (reference sequence). The CDR3 consists of 15 residues. CDR3 sequence: CASSQQGQANSPLHF.

The genes are TRBV27 and TRBJ1-1; TCRdb picks TRBD1, but there is no DNA to check that call. Germline assignment: CDR1 MNHEY and CDR2 SMNVEV (reference sequence). The CDR3 loop spans 12 amino acids. The CDR3 sequence: CASSAGTVEAFF.

The chain is built from TRBV9 and TRBJ2-7; TCRdb returns TRBD2, unconfirmable since there is no DNA. The CDR3 covers 15 residues. Germline CDR1 and CDR2: SGDLS and YYNGEE. The CDR3 here is CASSPLAQTGHEQYF. The whole variable domain, remainder taken from reference TRBV9 and TRBJ2-7, is DSGVTQTPKHLITATGQRVTLRCSPRSGDLSVYWYQQSLDQGLQFLIQYYNGEERAKGNILERFSAQQFPDLHSELNLSSLELGDSALYFCASSPLAQTGHEQYFGPGTRLTVT.

V is TRBV12-3 or TRBV12-4 and J is TRBJ1-6. The CDR3 loop spans 16 amino acids. CDR3 amino acids: CASSLDRPGGNSPLHF.